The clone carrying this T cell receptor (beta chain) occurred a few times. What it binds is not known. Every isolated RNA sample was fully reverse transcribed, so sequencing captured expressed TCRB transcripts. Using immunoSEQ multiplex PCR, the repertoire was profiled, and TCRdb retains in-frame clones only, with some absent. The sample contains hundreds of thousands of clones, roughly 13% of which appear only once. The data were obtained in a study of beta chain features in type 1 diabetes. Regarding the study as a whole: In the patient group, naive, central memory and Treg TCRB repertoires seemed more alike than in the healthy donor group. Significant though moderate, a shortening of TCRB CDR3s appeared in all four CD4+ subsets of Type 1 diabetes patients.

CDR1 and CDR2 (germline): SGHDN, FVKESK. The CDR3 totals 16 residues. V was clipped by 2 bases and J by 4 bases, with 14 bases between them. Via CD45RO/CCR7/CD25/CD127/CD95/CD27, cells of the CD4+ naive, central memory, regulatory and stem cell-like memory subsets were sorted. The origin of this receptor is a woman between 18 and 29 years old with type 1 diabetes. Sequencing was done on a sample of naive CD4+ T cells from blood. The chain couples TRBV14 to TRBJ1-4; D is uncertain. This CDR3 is CASSQFRGGDNEKLFF. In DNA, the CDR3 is TGTGCCAGCAGCCAATTTCGCGGCGGGGATAATGAAAAACTGTTTTTT.